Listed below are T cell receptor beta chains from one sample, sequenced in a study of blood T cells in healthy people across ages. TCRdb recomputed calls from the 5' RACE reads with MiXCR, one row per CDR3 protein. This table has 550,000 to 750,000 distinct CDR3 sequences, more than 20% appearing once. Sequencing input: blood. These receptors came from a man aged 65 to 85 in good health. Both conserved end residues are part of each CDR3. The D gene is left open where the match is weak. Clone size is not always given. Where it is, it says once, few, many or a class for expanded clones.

TGCAGCGTTTCTACAGGGGTCTACGAGCAGTACTTC CSVSTGVYEQYF 12 many TRBV29-1 TRBD1 TRBJ2-7
TGTGCCAGCAGCTTGAGCGGACTAGCGGAGTTCTTC CASSLSGLAEFF 12 few TRBV7-9 TRBD2 TRBJ2-1
TGTGCCAGCAGCGTAGCGCCCCATCAAAATGATGGCTACACCTTC CASSVAPHQNDGYTF 15 - TRBV7-9 - TRBJ1-2
TGCGCTAGCAGCTCCGGGACTAGCGCGTACACAGATACGCAGTATTTT CASSSGTSAYTDTQYF 16 - TRBV5-1 TRBD2 TRBJ2-3
TGTGCCAGCAGCTATGGGGGGGGTATAAACACTGAAGCTTTCTTT CASSYGGGINTEAFF 15 - TRBV5-6 - TRBJ1-1
TGTGCCAGCAGTGAATCTCTGGACAGGGCAGGGGAGACCCAGTACTTC CASSESLDRAGETQYF 16 many TRBV25-1 TRBD1 TRBJ2-5
TGTGCCAGCAGTCCGGGACAGGGGGCAGGGGCTTTCTTT CASSPGQGAGAFF 13 many TRBV12-3/TRBV12-4 TRBD1 TRBJ1-1
TGTGCCAGCAAAGCGGAGTTTAGCACAGATACGCAGTATTTT CASKAEFSTDTQYF 14 - TRBV5-5 - TRBJ2-3
TGTGCCAGCAGCCAAGATCTTGTGGGGACAGGGGGCAAGAATGAGCAGTTCTTC CASSQDLVGTGGKNEQFF 18 - TRBV4-2 TRBD1 TRBJ2-1
TGCGCCAGCAGCCCCTTGGACGGTGGAGATACGCAGTATTTT CASSPLDGGDTQYF 14 - TRBV5-1 - TRBJ2-3
TGTGCCAGCAGCTTGCCGCTTACTAGCGGGAGGGTCGAGCAGTACTTC CASSLPLTSGRVEQYF 16 few TRBV5-5 TRBD2 TRBJ2-7
TGTGCCAGCTCACAACAGGCAGGGGTGAGCGAGCAGTACTTC CASSQQAGVSEQYF 14 few TRBV18 - TRBJ2-7
TGTGCCAGCAGATTCGGAGGGGTCGCAGGTTCGGAACTGTTTTTT CASRFGGVAGSELFF 15 - TRBV7-8 - TRBJ1-4
TGTGCCAGTAGCAATAGTTGGGGGGGGACTGAAGCTTTCTTT CASSNSWGGTEAFF 14 once TRBV19 - TRBJ1-1
TGCGCCAGCAGCCAAGATGCCGGAGATACGCAGTATTTT CASSQDAGDTQYF 13 - TRBV4-1 - TRBJ2-3
TGTGCCAGCAGCCATGGGGAGGGGTTTGACTACGAGCAGTACTTC CASSHGEGFDYEQYF 15 - TRBV14 TRBD2 TRBJ2-7
TGTGCCAGCAGCCTGACAGGGTTAAATGGTAACTATGGCTACACCTTC CASSLTGLNGNYGYTF 16 - TRBV12-3/TRBV12-4 TRBD1 TRBJ1-2
TGTGCCAGCAGCTTAAGAGGACAGACAAACTACGAGCAGTACTTC CASSLRGQTNYEQYF 15 many TRBV7-2 - TRBJ2-7
TGTGCCAGTCAGCACCGCGGGAGAGAGGTCGTAAATGAGCAGTTCTTC CASQHRGREVVNEQFF 16 - TRBV28 TRBD2 TRBJ2-1
TGCGCCAGCAGCAAGGGCGCAGGGGGCAGCGAGCAGTACTTC CASSKGAGGSEQYF 14 - TRBV5-1 TRBD1 TRBJ2-7
TGTGCCAGCAGGTACGGACAGAGCTACGAGCAGTACTTC CASRYGQSYEQYF 13 few TRBV6-5 - TRBJ2-7
TGTGCCTGGAGTTTGGGATCGGGAACCGGGGAGCTGTTTTTT CAWSLGSGTGELFF 14 - TRBV30 - TRBJ2-2
TGTGCCAGCAGTTACTTCAGAAGTAACACTGAAGCTTTCTTT CASSYFRSNTEAFF 14 - TRBV6-5 - TRBJ1-1
TGTGCCAGCACCACGTCTCTCTCTGGAAACACCATATATTTT CASTTSLSGNTIYF 14 - TRBV6-5 - TRBJ1-3
TGTGCCAGCAGCTCGTTGGGACAGGCATTAGGCACAGATACGCAGTATTTT CASSSLGQALGTDTQYF 17 few TRBV7-3 TRBD1 TRBJ2-3
TGCGCCAGCAGCCTTCGAGAGGGGGGCGAGCAGTACTTC CASSLREGGEQYF 13 - TRBV5-1 - TRBJ2-7
TGCAGTGCTAGGCCAACTAGTCTCCCAGATACGCAGTATTTT CSARPTSLPDTQYF 14 - TRBV20-1 - TRBJ2-3
TGTGCCAGCAGCCCAACAGTTAAAGATACGCAGTATTTT CASSPTVKDTQYF 13 - TRBV3-1 - TRBJ2-3
TGTGCCAGTCGGGACAGGGATGGAAACACTGAAGCTTTCTTT CASRDRDGNTEAFF 14 few TRBV19 TRBD1 TRBJ1-1
TGCGCCAGCAGCGAACAGGCGATGCAAGAGACCCAGTACTTC CASSEQAMQETQYF 14 few TRBV5-1 - TRBJ2-5
TGCGCCAGCAGCTTGGAGGGGTCGAGAGGGACAGATACGCAGTATTTT CASSLEGSRGTDTQYF 16 - TRBV5-1 - TRBJ2-3
TGTGCCAGCAGCTTTTTAGCTAGCGGGATATTTTACTTC CASSFLASGIFYF 13 - TRBV13 TRBD2 TRBJ2-4
TGTGCCAGCAGTGGCCCTCCCCCAACCGCTAATGAGCAGTTCTTC CASSGPPPTANEQFF 15 - TRBV25-1 - TRBJ2-1
TGTGCCAGCAGCCCCTGGTCGCGGGGCTCCTCGAATGAGCAGTTCTTC CASSPWSRGSSNEQFF 16 few TRBV5-4 - TRBJ2-1
TGTGCCAGCAGTGAAGTGGGTCGGCACTATGGCTACACCTTC CASSEVGRHYGYTF 14 - TRBV25-1 - TRBJ1-2
TGTGCCACCAGTGATGTCTATGGGGCCAACGTCCTGACTTTC CATSDVYGANVLTF 14 - TRBV24-1 - TRBJ2-6
TGTGCCAGCAGTAACCGGGACAGGGGGGCTGCCAGCTACTACGAGCAGTACTTC CASSNRDRGAASYYEQYF 18 - TRBV6-5 TRBD1 TRBJ2-7
TGTGCCAGCAGTCCGCAGACTATAGCGGACCGCTCCTACGAGCAGTACTTC CASSPQTIADRSYEQYF 17 few TRBV6-2/TRBV6-3 - TRBJ2-7
TGTGCCAGCAGCCAGACGAGGACCGGGGAGCTGTTTTTT CASSQTRTGELFF 13 - TRBV3-1 - TRBJ2-2
TGTGCCAGCAGTGGACAGGGATTCTCCTACGAGCAGTACTTC CASSGQGFSYEQYF 14 - TRBV6-2/TRBV6-3 TRBD1 TRBJ2-7
TGTGCCAGCAGTTCTGGACCGACGATCGACTACGAGCAGTACTTC CASSSGPTIDYEQYF 15 few TRBV6-2/TRBV6-3 - TRBJ2-7
TGTGCCATCAGTGAGAACAGGGCAACTAATGAAAAACTGTTTTTT CAISENRATNEKLFF 15 few TRBV10-3 - TRBJ1-4
TGTGCCACCGCGGATAGGGACTCTGCGAACACCGGGGAGCTGTTTTTT CATADRDSANTGELFF 16 - TRBV10-3 - TRBJ2-2
TGTGCCAGCAGCCCACAGGTGGGAAACGAAAAACTGTTTTTT CASSPQVGNEKLFF 14 - TRBV7-9 - TRBJ1-4
TGTGCCAGCAGCTCCACTCCCACTAGCGGGGTTTACAATGAGCAGTTCTTC CASSSTPTSGVYNEQFF 17 - TRBV11-2 TRBD2 TRBJ2-1
TGTGCCAGCAGCGCAGGGGTTTTGTTCTACGAGCAGTACTTC CASSAGVLFYEQYF 14 few TRBV7-2 - TRBJ2-7
TGTGCCAGTCAAATTACCGGGAACTCTGGGGCCGACGTCCTGACTTTC CASQITGNSGADVLTF 16 few TRBV19 - TRBJ2-6
TGTGCCAGCAGACCAGCGACAGGGGCGAATGAAAAACTGTTTTTT CASRPATGANEKLFF 15 - TRBV7-9 TRBD1 TRBJ1-4
TGTGCCAGCAGTGAATTCGTGGCGGGAGGTGTCAAAAACATTCAGTACTTC CASSEFVAGGVKNIQYF 17 - TRBV6-1 TRBD2 TRBJ2-4
TGTGCCAGCAGCTTACAGCCGGGGAGCTCCTACGAGCAGTACTTC CASSLQPGSSYEQYF 15 few TRBV7-2 - TRBJ2-7
TGTGCCATCAAGACAGGGGGGCCCTACAATGAGCAGTTCTTC CAIKTGGPYNEQFF 14 - TRBV10-3 TRBD1 TRBJ2-1
TGTGCCAGCAGCTATCGGTATCCTAACACCGGGGAGCTGTTTTTT CASSYRYPNTGELFF 15 few TRBV7-8 - TRBJ2-2